What follows is one TCR beta chain and its context. Its antigen target is currently unknown. No much larger clonotype is one base removed from it; base qualities were not supplied. The immunoSEQ Assay, a bias-controlled multiplex PCR, was used to amplify TCRbeta CDR3 regions from genomic DNA. Per the authors' processing: Within the assay, amplification of reference gene primers was used to estimate how many nucleated cells each sample contained. To quantify the absolute abundance of each unique TCRbeta CDR3 rearrangement, sequence reads were collapsed and filtered. For each sample, productive Simpson clonality was calculated as the square root of Simpson's diversity index over productive rearrangements. TCRdb limited this immuneACCESS table to in-frame rearrangements with V and J called. A share of clones is missing; checked studies link under half to unresolved V genes, and the rest is unexplained. Clone size and the V and J calls come from that table; the DNA yielded D and trimming. The sample profile shows about 200,000 clones; around 82% of them were found once. About 4.8% of the sample comes from the top ten.

This sample was included in a study of blood T cell repertoires in COVID-19 (dated by TCRdb to about 2020). About the study as a whole: Samples covering the acute and convalescent phases of COVID-19 were provided by collaborators in the United States, Italy and Spain. The material from the prospective study consisted of cDNA or gDNA derived from T cells, B-cell-depleted T cells, or PBMCs. Subjects who had been exposed to COVID-19, were actively infected with it, or had recovered from it provided the deeply sampled blood TCRbeta repertoires that made up the dataset. A freely available public database, intended as a resource for researchers studying the immune response to SARS-CoV-2, is where the repertoires were released. The samples were drawn from two sources: the first 160 participants of the ongoing ImmuneRACE study, and 1,254 subjects contributed by 6 global collaborators. Nearly every sample came with metadata listing a de-identified subject ID, COVID-19 status, age in years and sex. Where available, HLA class I and class II types were obtained from metadata supplied by the sample provider rather than from assay-based typing. Overall study outcomes, separate from this receptor: The quantity of clinical and demographic metadata differed by source and by participant and was supplied without curation.

Here V drops 6 bases and J drops 6 bases, and the junction holds 8 bases not matched to any gene. From its cysteine to its phenylalanine, the CDR3 spans 14 amino acids. The retained sequence is limited to the CDR3, 42 bases, with the frame set at the first base. Sequences MNHEY (CDR1) and SVGAGI (CDR2) are obtained from the germline V gene. Participants in the prospective study were enrolled through a virtual design, were aged about 18 to 100 years, and lived in approximately 24 United States geographic areas. In the prospective study, cohorts were assigned on the basis of participant-reported clinical history obtained from a screening survey and a study questionnaire. Exposed participants were defined as having been in contact with someone with a PCR-confirmed or clinician-diagnosed COVID-19 case within 2 weeks of study entry. In the prospective study, whole blood, serum and a nasopharyngeal or oropharyngeal swab were collected from each participant by mobile phlebotomists. Additional blood draws and questionnaires over an approximately 2-month period could optionally be provided by prospective study participants. Before DNA extraction, blood samples from the prospective study were shipped at room temperature or frozen.

Sequences were obtained from PBMCs or T cells enriched from blood (not recorded which). The chain is encoded by TRBV6-5 joined to TRBJ1-2, with 9 middle bases fitting TRBD1. This clonotype originated in a woman between 45 and 60 years old who had been exposed to COVID-19. The CDR3 amino acid sequence is: CASSLLDRGHGYTF. The base sequence is TGTGCCAGCAGCCTATTGGACAGGGGCCATGGCTACACCTTC.